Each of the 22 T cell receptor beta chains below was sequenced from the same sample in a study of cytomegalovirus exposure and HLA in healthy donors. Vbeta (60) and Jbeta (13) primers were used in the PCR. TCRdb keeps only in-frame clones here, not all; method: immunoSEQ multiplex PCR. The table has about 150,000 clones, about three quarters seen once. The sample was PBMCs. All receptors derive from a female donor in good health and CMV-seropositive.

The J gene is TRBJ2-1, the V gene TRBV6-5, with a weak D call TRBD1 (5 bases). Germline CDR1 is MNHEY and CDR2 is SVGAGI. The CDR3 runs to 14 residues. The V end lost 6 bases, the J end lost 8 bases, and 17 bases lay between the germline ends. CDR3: CASRFGRGRDEQFF. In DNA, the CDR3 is TGTGCCAGCAGGTTCGGCCGTGGCAGGGATGAGCAGTTCTTC.

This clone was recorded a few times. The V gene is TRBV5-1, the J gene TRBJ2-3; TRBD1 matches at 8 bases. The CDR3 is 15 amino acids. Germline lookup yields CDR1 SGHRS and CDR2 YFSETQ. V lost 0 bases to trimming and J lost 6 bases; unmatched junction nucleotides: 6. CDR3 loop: CASSLGNNRGDTQYF. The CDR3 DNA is TGCGCCAGCAGCTTGGGGAATAACAGGGGGGATACGCAGTATTTT. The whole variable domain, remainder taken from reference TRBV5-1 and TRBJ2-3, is KAGVTQTPRYLIKTRGQQVTLSCSPISGHRSVSWYQQTPGQGLQFLFEYFSETQRNKGNFPGRFSGRQFSNSRSEMNVSTLELGDSALYLCASSLGNNRGDTQYFGPGTRLTVL.

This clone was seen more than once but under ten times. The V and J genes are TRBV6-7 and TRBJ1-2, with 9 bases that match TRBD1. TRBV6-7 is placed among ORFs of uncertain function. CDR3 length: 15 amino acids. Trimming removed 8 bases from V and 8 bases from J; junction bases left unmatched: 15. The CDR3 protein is CASLSGTGISGGYTF. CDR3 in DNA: TGTGCCAGCCTATCCGGGACAGGGATATCAGGGGGCTACACCTTC.

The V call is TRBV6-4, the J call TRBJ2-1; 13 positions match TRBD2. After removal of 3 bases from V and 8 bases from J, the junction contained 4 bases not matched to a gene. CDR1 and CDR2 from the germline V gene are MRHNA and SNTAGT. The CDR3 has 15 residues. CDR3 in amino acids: CASSELLAGGYEQFF. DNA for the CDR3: TGTGCCAGCAGTGAGCTACTAGCGGGAGGGTATGAGCAGTTCTTC.

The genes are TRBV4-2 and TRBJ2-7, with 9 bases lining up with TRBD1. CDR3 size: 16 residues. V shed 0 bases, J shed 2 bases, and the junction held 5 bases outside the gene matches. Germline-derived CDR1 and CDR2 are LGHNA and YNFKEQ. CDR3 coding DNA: TGTGCCAGCAGCCAAGATCGGGGACAGGGTACCTACGAGCAGTACTTC. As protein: CASSQDRGQGTYEQYF.

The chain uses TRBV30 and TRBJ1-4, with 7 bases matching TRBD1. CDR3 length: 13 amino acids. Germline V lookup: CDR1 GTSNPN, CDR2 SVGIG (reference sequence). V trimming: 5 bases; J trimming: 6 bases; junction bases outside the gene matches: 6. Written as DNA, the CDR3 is TGTGCCTGGGCCGACAGGGCTTATGAAAAACTGTTTTTT. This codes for CAWADRAYEKLFF. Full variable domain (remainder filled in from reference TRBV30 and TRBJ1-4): SQTIHQWPATLVQPVGSPLSLECTVEGTSNPNLYWYRQAAGRGLQLLFYSVGIGQISSEVPQNLSASRPQDRQFILSSKKLLLSDSGFYLCAWADRAYEKLFFGSGTQLSVL.

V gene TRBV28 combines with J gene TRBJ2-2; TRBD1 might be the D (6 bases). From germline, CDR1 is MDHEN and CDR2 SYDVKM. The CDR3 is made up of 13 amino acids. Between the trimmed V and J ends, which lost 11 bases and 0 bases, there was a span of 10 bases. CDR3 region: CAGQGPNTGELFF. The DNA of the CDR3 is TGTGCCGGGCAGGGGCCGAACACCGGGGAGCTGTTTTTT.

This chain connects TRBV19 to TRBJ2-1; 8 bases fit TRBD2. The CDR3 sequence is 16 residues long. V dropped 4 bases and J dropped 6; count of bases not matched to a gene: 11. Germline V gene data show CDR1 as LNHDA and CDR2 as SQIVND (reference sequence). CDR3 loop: CASSKQLAERVNEQFF. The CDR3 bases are TGTGCCAGTAGTAAACAACTAGCGGAGAGGGTCAATGAGCAGTTCTTC.

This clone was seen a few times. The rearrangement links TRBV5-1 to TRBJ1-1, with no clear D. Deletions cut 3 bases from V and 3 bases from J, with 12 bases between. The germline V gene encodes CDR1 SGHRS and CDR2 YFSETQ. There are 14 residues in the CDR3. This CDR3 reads CASSSVASDTEAFF. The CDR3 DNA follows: TGCGCCAGCAGCTCGGTCGCGTCGGACACTGAAGCTTTCTTT.

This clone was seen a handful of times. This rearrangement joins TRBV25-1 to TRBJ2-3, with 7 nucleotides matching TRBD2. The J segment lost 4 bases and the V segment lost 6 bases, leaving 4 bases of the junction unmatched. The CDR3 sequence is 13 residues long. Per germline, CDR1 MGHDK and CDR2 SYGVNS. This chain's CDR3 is CASSGLGADTQYF. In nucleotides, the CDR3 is TGTGCCAGCAGCGGACTAGGCGCAGATACGCAGTATTTT.

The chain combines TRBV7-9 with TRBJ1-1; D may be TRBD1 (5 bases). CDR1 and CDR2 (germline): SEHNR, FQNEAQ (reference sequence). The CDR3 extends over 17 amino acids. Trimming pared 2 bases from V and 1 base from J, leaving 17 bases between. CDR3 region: CASSLWRGEGANTEAFF. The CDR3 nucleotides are TGTGCCAGCAGCTTATGGCGGGGGGAGGGCGCGAACACTGAAGCTTTCTTT. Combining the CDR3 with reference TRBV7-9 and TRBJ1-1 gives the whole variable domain DTGVSQNPRHKITKRGQNVTFRCDPISEHNRLYWYRQTLGQGPEFLTYFQNEAQLEKSRLLSDRFSAERPKGSFSTLEIQRTEQGDSAMYLCASSLWRGEGANTEAFFGQGTRLTVV.

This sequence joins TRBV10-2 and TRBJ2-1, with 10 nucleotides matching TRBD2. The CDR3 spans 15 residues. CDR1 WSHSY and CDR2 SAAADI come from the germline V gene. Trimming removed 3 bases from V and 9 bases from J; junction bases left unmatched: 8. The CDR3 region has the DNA TGCGCCAGCAGTGATTCTCCTAGCGGGAGTGGTGAGCAGTTCTTC. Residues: CASSDSPSGSGEQFF.

The CDR3 protein is CSADRDVEAFF. The DNA of the CDR3 is TGCAGCGCAGACAGGGATGTTGAAGCTTTCTTT. The V call is TRBV29-1, the J call TRBJ1-1, with 7 bases matching TRBD1. This CDR3 is 11 amino acids long. From germline, CDR1 is SQVTM and CDR2 ANQGSEA. V was pared by 7 bases and J by 7 bases, with 6 bases of the junction left unmatched.

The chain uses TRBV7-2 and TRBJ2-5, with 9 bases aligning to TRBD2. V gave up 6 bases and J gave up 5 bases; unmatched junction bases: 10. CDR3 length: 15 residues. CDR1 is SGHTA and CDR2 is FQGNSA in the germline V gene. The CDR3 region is CASRTSGLGWETQYF. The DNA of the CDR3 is TGTGCCAGCAGAACTAGCGGGCTTGGGTGGGAGACCCAGTACTTC.

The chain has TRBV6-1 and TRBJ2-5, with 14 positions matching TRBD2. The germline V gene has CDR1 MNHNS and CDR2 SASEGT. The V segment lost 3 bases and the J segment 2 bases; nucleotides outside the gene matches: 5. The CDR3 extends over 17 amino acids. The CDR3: CASSEGTSGRGQETQYF. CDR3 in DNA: TGTGCCAGCAGTGAGGGGACTAGCGGGAGAGGGCAAGAGACCCAGTACTTC.

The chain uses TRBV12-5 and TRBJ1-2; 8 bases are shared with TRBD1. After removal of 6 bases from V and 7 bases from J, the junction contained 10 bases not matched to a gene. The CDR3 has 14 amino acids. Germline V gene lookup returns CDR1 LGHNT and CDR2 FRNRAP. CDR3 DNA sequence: TGTGCTAGTGGCCCCCGGACAGGGCACGGTGGCTACACCTTC. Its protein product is CASGPRTGHGGYTF. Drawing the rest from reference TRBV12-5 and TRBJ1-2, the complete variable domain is DARVTQTPRHKVTEMGQEVTMRCQPILGHNTVFWYRQTMMQGLELLAYFRNRAPLDDSGMPKDRFSAEMPDATLATLKIQPSEPRDSAVYFCASGPRTGHGGYTFGSGTRLTVV.

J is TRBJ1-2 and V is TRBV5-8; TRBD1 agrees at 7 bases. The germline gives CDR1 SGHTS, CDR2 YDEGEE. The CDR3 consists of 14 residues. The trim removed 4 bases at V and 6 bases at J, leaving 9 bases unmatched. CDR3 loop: CASSLLRGRDGYTF. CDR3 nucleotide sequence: TGTGCCAGCAGCCTGCTTAGGGGGCGGGATGGCTACACCTTC.

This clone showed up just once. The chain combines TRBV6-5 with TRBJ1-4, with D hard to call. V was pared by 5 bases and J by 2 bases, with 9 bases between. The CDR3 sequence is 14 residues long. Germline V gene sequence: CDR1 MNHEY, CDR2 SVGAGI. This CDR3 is CASSPLATNEKLFF. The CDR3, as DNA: TGTGCCAGCAGTCCTTTGGCCACTAATGAAAAACTGTTTTTT.

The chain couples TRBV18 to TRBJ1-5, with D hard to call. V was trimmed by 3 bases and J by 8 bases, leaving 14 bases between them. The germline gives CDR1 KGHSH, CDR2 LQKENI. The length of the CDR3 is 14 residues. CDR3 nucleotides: TGTGCCAGCTCACCGGACGCGGGTTTCAAGCCCCAGCATTTT. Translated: CASSPDAGFKPQHF.

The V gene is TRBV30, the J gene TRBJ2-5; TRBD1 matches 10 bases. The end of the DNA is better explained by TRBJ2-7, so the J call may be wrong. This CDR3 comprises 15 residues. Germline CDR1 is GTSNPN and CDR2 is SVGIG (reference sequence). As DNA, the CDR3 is TGTGCCTGGGCAAAAGGCGGGACAGGGGCCAACGAGCAGTACTTC. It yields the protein CAWAKGGTGANEQYF.

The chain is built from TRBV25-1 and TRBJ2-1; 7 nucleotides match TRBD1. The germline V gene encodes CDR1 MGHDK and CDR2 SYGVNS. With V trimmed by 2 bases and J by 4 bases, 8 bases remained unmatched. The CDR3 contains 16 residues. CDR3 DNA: TGTGCCAGCAGTGAAAGGGCAGGGGGTTTATACAATGAGCAGTTCTTC. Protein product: CASSERAGGLYNEQFF.

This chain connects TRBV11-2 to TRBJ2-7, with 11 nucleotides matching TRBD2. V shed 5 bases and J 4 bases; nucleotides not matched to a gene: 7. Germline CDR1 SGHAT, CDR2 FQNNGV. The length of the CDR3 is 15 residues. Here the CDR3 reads CASSPAGTSGYEQYF. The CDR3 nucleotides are TGTGCCAGCAGCCCAGCCGGGACTAGCGGTTACGAGCAGTACTTC.